The next 21 T cell receptor beta chains were all read from a single sample in a study of blood T cell repertoires in COVID-19. TCRdb's table, derived via immunoSEQ multiplex PCR, lists solely in-frame clones and lacks some. This table holds over 300,000 clones, around 88% found once. The sample taken for sequencing was peripheral blood. Receptors originate from a woman aged 45-65 years with acute or convalescent COVID-19.

This chain joins TRBV5-1 and TRBJ1-2; D gene uncertain. The germline V gene has CDR1 SGHRS and CDR2 YFSETQ. V lost 0 bases to trimming and J lost 2 bases, with 5 bases between them. The CDR3 runs 13 residues. The CDR3 sequence: CASSLEQNYGYTF. CDR3 DNA: TGCGCCAGCAGCTTGGAACAGAACTATGGCTACACCTTC.

The chain couples TRBV27 to TRBJ2-7, with 8 bases lining up with TRBD1. V lost 5 bases, J lost 2 bases, and 5 bases stayed unmatched. Germline CDR1 is MNHEY and CDR2 is SMNVEV (reference sequence). The CDR3 length is 14 residues. CDR3 sequence (DNA): TGTGCCAGCAGTCGCGGACAGGGAGCCTACGAGCAGTACTTC. Its translation is CASSRGQGAYEQYF.

This clone was counted once. The rearrangement links TRBV6-1 to TRBJ1-6; 8 positions agree with TRBD1. This CDR3 is built from 14 residues. The ends lost 6 bases at V and 6 bases at J; junction bases unmatched: 4. Germline V gene lookup returns CDR1 MNHNS and CDR2 SASEGT. The CDR3 sequence: CASRGQVSNSPLHF. The CDR3, as DNA: TGTGCCAGCAGGGGACAGGTGTCTAATTCACCCCTCCACTTT.

This chain uses TRBV7-9 with TRBJ2-3; 9 bases align to TRBD1. Trimming cost V 0 bases and J 0 bases; bases outside gene matches: 10. CDR3 length: 19 amino acids. Germline V gene data show CDR1 as SEHNR and CDR2 as FQNEAQ (reference sequence). CDR3 in amino acids: CASSLALTKGTGSTDTQYF. Here the CDR3 DNA reads TGTGCCAGCAGCTTAGCCCTGACAAAAGGGACAGGGAGCACAGATACGCAGTATTTT.

CDR3 protein: CAGTGGSYNEQFF. The CDR3 DNA reads as TGTGCCGGGACAGGGGGCTCCTACAATGAGCAGTTCTTC. The chain couples TRBV30 to TRBJ2-1, with TRBD1 identical over 11 bases. This CDR3 comprises 13 residues. Germline-derived CDR1 and CDR2 are GTSNPN and SVGIG (reference sequence). With 8 bases clipped from V and 0 bases from J, the junction kept 0 bases outside the gene matches. Complete variable domain (other parts from reference TRBV30 and TRBJ2-1): SQTIHQWPATLVQPVGSPLSLECTVEGTSNPNLYWYRQAAGRGLQLLFYSVGIGQISSEVPQNLSASRPQDRQFILSSKKLLLSDSGFYLCAGTGGSYNEQFFGPGTRLTVL.

This clone came up a few times. CDR3 loop: CASSENSGIRSYEQYF. For the CDR3, the DNA is TGCGCCAGCAGCGAAAATAGCGGGATCCGCTCCTACGAGCAGTACTTC. J is TRBJ2-7 and V is TRBV5-1, with 8 bases fitting TRBD2. CDR1 is SGHRS and CDR2 is YFSETQ in the germline V gene. V was pared by 4 bases and J by 0 bases, with 9 bases of the junction left unmatched. The CDR3 extends over 16 amino acids.

The gene calls are TRBV10-2 and TRBJ2-6; 9 bases match TRBD1. The J segment lost 0 bases and the V segment lost 8 bases, leaving 8 bases of the junction unmatched. Germline V gene sequence: CDR1 WSHSY, CDR2 SAAADI. CDR3 length equals 17 residues. The CDR3 nucleotides are TGCGCCAGCGGGGGGACAGGGCTGAGCTCTGGGGCCAACGTCCTGACTTTC. It is translated as CASGGTGLSSGANVLTF.

V and J are TRBV24-1 and TRBJ2-3; D is possibly TRBD1 (6 bases). Trimming shortened V by 7 bases and J by 8 bases, and 18 bases separated the two germline ends. CDR3 length: 14 amino acids. Looked up from germline, CDR1 is KGHDR and CDR2 is SFDVKD. CDR3 sequence reads: CATRAGAEGGTQYF. The CDR3 DNA reads TGTGCCACCAGAGCAGGGGCAGAAGGGGGTACGCAGTATTTT.

V is TRBV10-3 and J is TRBJ1-5; 7 bases align to TRBD1. Germline V CDR1 and CDR2: ENHRY, SYGVKD. Trimming removed 3 bases from V and 2 bases from J; junction bases left unmatched: 4. This CDR3 is 15 amino acids long. In DNA, the CDR3 is TGTGCCATCAGTGATCCAACAGGGGGCAATCAGCCCCAGCATTTT. Translation: CAISDPTGGNQPQHF.

This chain uses TRBV2 with TRBJ1-1; 10 bases agree with TRBD1. Germline CDR1 is SNHLY and CDR2 is FYNNEI. V lost 2 bases to trimming and J lost 0 bases; unmatched junction nucleotides: 3. CDR3 length: 16 residues. The CDR3 sequence: CASSEPGQGLNTEAFF. DNA of the CDR3: TGTGCCAGCAGTGAACCGGGACAGGGGTTGAACACTGAAGCTTTCTTT. The whole variable domain, filled in from reference TRBV2 and TRBJ1-1, reads EPEVTQTPSHQVTQMGQEVILRCVPISNHLYFYWYRQILGQKVEFLVSFYNNEISEKSEIFDDQFSVERPDGSNFTLKIRSTKLEDSAMYFCASSEPGQGLNTEAFFGQGTRLTVV.

The chain links TRBV6-5 to TRBJ2-1; TRBD1 might be the D (6 bases). V lost 10 bases and J lost 0, with 10 bases in between. In germline, CDR1 is MNHEY, CDR2 SVGAGI. CDR3 length equals 13 residues. The CDR3 here is CATRQDSYNEQFF. The CDR3 DNA reads TGTGCCACAAGACAGGACTCCTACAATGAGCAGTTCTTC.

The chain combines TRBV2 with TRBJ1-2; D uncertain. V lost 1 base, J lost 4 bases, and 10 bases lay in between. The length of the CDR3 is 14 residues. CDR1 and CDR2 from the germline V gene are SNHLY and FYNNEI. The CDR3 sequence is CASSEDTETYGYTF. In DNA form, the CDR3 reads TGTGCCAGCAGTGAAGACACAGAGACCTATGGCTACACCTTC.

The V gene is TRBV19, the J gene TRBJ2-2; 8 bases fit TRBD2. Germline lookup yields CDR1 LNHDA and CDR2 SQIVND (reference sequence). This CDR3 contains 14 residues. Losses at the gene ends were 0 bases for V and 6 bases for J; bases not matched to a gene: 0. The CDR3 loop reads CASSIEAGAGELFF. The CDR3 coding sequence is TGTGCCAGTAGTATAGAAGCGGGAGCCGGGGAGCTGTTTTTT.

This clone appeared a single time. The V call is TRBV11-3, the J call TRBJ2-3; D is unclear. Germline lookup yields CDR1 SGHNT and CDR2 YENEEA. The CDR3 spans 13 residues. The V and J ends lost 5 bases and 0 bases respectively, with 6 bases between them. The CDR3 reads CASSGSSTDTQYF. The DNA for the CDR3 is TGTGCCAGCAGCGGCTCTAGCACAGATACGCAGTATTTT. Based on the CDR3 plus reference TRBV11-3 and TRBJ2-3, the full variable domain is EAGVVQSPRYKIIEKKQPVAFWCNPISGHNTLYWYLQNLGQGPELLIRYENEEAVDDSQLPKDRFSAERLKGVDSTLKIQPAELGDSAVYLCASSGSSTDTQYFGPGTRLTVL.

V is TRBV18 and J is TRBJ1-6, with a tentative D call TRBD1 (5 bases). The V end was cut by 4 bases, the J end by 5 bases, with 9 bases between. Germline CDR1 is KGHSH and CDR2 is LQKENI. The CDR3 contains 14 residues. DNA of the CDR3: TGTGCCAGCTCACTGGGACTGGATAATTCACCCCTCCACTTT. This encodes CASSLGLDNSPLHF.

In its sample, this clone was seen once. J is TRBJ1-1 and V is TRBV5-1; TRBD1 matches at 8 bases. CDR1 and CDR2 from the germline V gene are SGHRS and YFSETQ. The CDR3 is 17 amino acids. V shed 3 bases and J 3 bases; nucleotides not matched to a gene: 13. For the CDR3, the DNA is TGCGCCAGCAGCTCCGGGACAGGATTTATATTGGACACTGAAGCTTTCTTT. Encoded protein: CASSSGTGFILDTEAFF.

The table lists this clone with a count of one. The chain recombines TRBV21-1 with TRBJ1-4; the D call TRBD1 from the table was never checked on the DNA. TRBV21-1 is tagged as a pseudogene. The CDR3 covers 18 residues. CDR3 in amino acids: CASSQPDRGRETNEKLFF. DNA for the CDR3: TGTGCCAGCAGCCAACCAGACAGGGGGCGAGAAACTAATGAAAAACTGTTTTTT.

The chain is built from TRBV9 and TRBJ2-3; 11 bases agree with TRBD2. V shed 1 base and J 5 bases; nucleotides not matched to a gene: 6. In germline, CDR1 is SGDLS, CDR2 YYNGEE. The length of the CDR3 is 16 residues. The CDR3 DNA follows: TGTGCCAGCAGCGTAAATGCGCTAGCGGGAGGAGATACGCAGTATTTT. As protein: CASSVNALAGGDTQYF.

The V gene is TRBV7-9, the J gene TRBJ1-1, with TRBD1 matching 8 bases. The CDR3 has 14 residues. V shed 2 bases, J shed 4 bases, and the junction held 3 bases outside the gene matches. Germline CDR1 is SEHNR and CDR2 is FQNEAQ (reference sequence). Here the CDR3 reads CASSLSGGGTEAFF. The CDR3 DNA reads TGTGCCAGCAGCTTATCAGGGGGCGGCACTGAAGCTTTCTTT.

The chain has TRBV29-1 and TRBJ2-7; 7 nucleotides match TRBD2. The CDR3 covers 15 residues. V shed 6 bases, J shed 2 bases, and the junction held 13 bases outside the gene matches. Germline V gene lookup returns CDR1 SQVTM and CDR2 ANQGSEA. The CDR3 reads CSVLNSGGGTYEQYF. DNA for the CDR3: TGCAGCGTCCTCAACTCTGGGGGGGGAACCTACGAGCAGTACTTC.

The V and J genes are TRBV4-1 and TRBJ2-1; 8 nucleotides align to TRBD1. There are 16 residues in the CDR3. Trimming took 0 bases from V and 8 from J; bases not matched to a gene: 9. CDR1 and CDR2 from the germline V gene are MGHRA and YSYEKL. CDR3 DNA sequence: TGCGCCAGCAGCCAAGATAGTAGGACAGGGATCGATGAGCAGTTCTTC. Residues: CASSQDSRTGIDEQFF.